This TCR beta chain originates from a study of blood T cell repertoires in COVID-19. The participants were between roughly 18 and 89 years old and came from 24 US areas. This table comes from immunoSEQ multiplex PCR, and its TCRdb copy is limited to in-frame clones, with some not included. The data show 250,000 to 300,000 clones, 90% to 95% seen once. Trimming cost V 1 base and J 2 bases; bases outside gene matches: 2. This CDR3 contains 14 residues. CDR1 and CDR2 (germline): SGHRS, YFSETQ. This TCR derives from a human donor in a cohort exposed to, infected with or recovered from COVID-19 (not recorded which). The donor label of this sample is uncertain. The rearrangement joins TRBV5-1 to TRBJ1-1, with 7 bases that match TRBD1. Sequencing used PBMCs or T cells enriched from blood (not recorded which). The CDR3: CASSLTGDNTEAFF. CDR3 in DNA: TGCGCCAGCAGCTTGACAGGGGATAACACTGAAGCTTTCTTT.